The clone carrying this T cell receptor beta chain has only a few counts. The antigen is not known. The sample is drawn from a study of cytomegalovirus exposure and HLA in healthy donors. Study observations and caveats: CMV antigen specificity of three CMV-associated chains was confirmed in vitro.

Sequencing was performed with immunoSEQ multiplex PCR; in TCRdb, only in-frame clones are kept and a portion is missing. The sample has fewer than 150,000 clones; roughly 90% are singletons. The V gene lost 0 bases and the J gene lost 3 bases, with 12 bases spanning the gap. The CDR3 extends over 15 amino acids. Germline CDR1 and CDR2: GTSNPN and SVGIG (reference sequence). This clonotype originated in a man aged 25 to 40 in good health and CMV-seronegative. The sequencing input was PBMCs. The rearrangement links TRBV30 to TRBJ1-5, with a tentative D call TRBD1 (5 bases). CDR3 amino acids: CAWSVGAGPNQPQHF. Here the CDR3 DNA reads TGTGCCTGGAGTGTAGGGGCCGGACCCAATCAGCCCCAGCATTTT.